Below, 3 T cell receptor beta chains from the same sample are listed, as sequenced in a study of CD8 T cells in ankylosing spondylitis. General study findings and limits: Several highly homologous variants made up a TCR beta motif that seemed to typify ankylosing spondylitis blood.

TCRdb used MiXCR to reprocess the 5' RACE reads, holding one entry per CDR3 protein. The sample holds under 950,000 distinct CDR3 sequences, roughly 19% seen once. The antigens of these receptors remain unknown. Sequencing was performed on blood, either unsorted or a sorted T cell fraction (not recorded which). Receptors were obtained from a male donor with ankylosing spondylitis.

This clonotype has only a few counts. In DNA form, the CDR3 reads TGTGCCAGCAGCCAAGGGAAGACAGCGGGGGGTTCTCAAGAGACCCAGTACTTC. It is translated as CASSQGKTAGGSQETQYF. The chain has TRBV3-1 and TRBJ2-5; 9 bases are a match to TRBD2. Per germline, CDR1 LGHDT and CDR2 YNNKEL (reference sequence). With 1 base clipped from V and 2 bases from J, the junction kept 11 bases outside the gene matches. The CDR3 is made up of 18 amino acids.

The genes are TRBV6-1 and TRBJ2-3; 9 nucleotides agree with TRBD2. Germline trimming cut 3 bases from V and 4 bases from J; bases unmatched to any gene: 14. The CDR3 contains 18 residues. Per germline, CDR1 MNHNS and CDR2 SASEGT. CDR3 DNA: TGTGCCAGCAGTGAGTGGGTAGCGGGAGCTCCCCCTTCAGATACGCAGTATTTT. This translates into CASSEWVAGAPPSDTQYF.

This chain uses TRBV20-1 with TRBJ2-7; 7 nucleotides line up with TRBD1. V lost 4 bases and J lost 3; bases outside the gene matches: 3. The CDR3 loop spans 12 amino acids. CDR1 and CDR2 from the germline V gene are DFQATT and SNEGSKA (reference sequence). The CDR3 reads CSANDRDYEQYF. CDR3 coding DNA: TGCAGTGCTAACGACAGGGACTACGAGCAGTACTTC.